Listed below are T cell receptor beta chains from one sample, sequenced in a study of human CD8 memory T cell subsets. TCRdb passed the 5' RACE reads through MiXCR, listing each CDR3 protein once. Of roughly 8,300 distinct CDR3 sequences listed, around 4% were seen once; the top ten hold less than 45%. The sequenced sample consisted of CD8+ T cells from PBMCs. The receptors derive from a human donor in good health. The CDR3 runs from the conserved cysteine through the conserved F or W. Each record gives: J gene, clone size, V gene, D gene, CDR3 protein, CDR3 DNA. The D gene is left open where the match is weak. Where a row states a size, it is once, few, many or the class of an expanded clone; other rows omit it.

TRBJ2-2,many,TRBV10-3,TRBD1,CAIQGDSTGELFF,TGTGCCATCCAGGGGGATTCAACCGGGGAGCTGTTTTTT
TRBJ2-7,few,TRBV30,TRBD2,CAWDSGEAYEQYF,TGTGCCTGGGATAGCGGGGAGGCCTACGAGCAGTACTTC
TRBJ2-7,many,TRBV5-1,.,CASSFWGYEQYF,TGCGCCAGCAGCTTCTGGGGTTACGAGCAGTACTTC
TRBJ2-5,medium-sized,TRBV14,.,CASSQDLGSKDQYF,TGTGCCAGCAGCCAAGATCTTGGCAGTAAGGACCAGTACTTC
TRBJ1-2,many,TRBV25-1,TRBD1,CASSAGTGGAGYTF,TGTGCCAGCAGTGCCGGGACAGGGGGCGCGGGCTACACCTTC
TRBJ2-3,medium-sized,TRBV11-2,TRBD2,CASSLASGGPRGQYF,TGTGCCAGCAGCTTAGCCAGCGGGGGCCCAAGAGGGCAGTATTTT
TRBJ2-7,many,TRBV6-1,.,CASSEAEGGSYEQYF,TGTGCCAGCAGTGAAGCGGAGGGCGGCTCCTACGAGCAGTACTTC
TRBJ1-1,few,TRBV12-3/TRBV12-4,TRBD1,CASSTGTGGTEAFF,TGTGCCAGCTCCACCGGGACAGGCGGCACTGAAGCTTTCTTT
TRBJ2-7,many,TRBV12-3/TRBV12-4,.,CASSLTGTYEQYF,TGTGCCAGCAGTTTAACAGGGACCTACGAGCAGTACTTC
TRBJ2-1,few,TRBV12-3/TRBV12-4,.,CASSYEPNVQFF,TGTGCCAGCAGCTATGAGCCCAATGTGCAGTTCTTC
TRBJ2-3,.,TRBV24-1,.,CATSDLGDTDTQYF,TGTGCCACCAGTGATTTGGGGGACACAGATACGCAGTATTTT
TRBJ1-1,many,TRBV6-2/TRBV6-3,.,CASNPLQETEAFF,TGTGCCAGCAACCCACTTCAGGAGACTGAAGCTTTCTTT
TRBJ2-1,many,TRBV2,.,CASSESYNEQFF,TGTGCCAGCAGTGAGTCGTACAATGAGCAGTTCTTC
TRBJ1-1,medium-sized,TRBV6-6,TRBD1,CASRPGTGVLGTEAFF,TGTGCCAGTAGGCCCGGGACAGGGGTTTTGGGCACTGAAGCTTTCTTT
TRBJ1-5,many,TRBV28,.,CASSLGAFQVNQPQHF,TGTGCCAGCAGCTTGGGGGCGTTCCAGGTAAATCAGCCCCAGCATTTT
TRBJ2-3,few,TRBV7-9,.,CASSLASSPGETQYF,TGTGCCAGCAGCTTAGCGAGCTCCCCGGGAGAGACGCAGTATTTT
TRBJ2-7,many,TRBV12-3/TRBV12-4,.,CASSSVFYEQYF,TGTGCCAGCAGTTCCGTTTTCTACGAGCAGTACTTC
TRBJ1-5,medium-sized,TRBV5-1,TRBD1,CASIPSPGTGVKAQHF,TGCGCCAGCATCCCATCTCCGGGGACAGGGGTTAAGGCCCAGCATTTT
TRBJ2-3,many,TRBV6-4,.,CASSGWNYPYF,TGTGCCAGCAGTGGTTGGAACTACCCATATTTT
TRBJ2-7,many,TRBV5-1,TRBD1,CASSLGQGSYEQYF,TGCGCCAGCAGCTTGGGACAGGGTTCCTACGAGCAGTACTTC
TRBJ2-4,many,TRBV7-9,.,CASSLAQGGRDQNIQYF,TGTGCCAGCAGCTTAGCCCAGGGCGGGCGGGACCAAAACATTCAGTACTTC
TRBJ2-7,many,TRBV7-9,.,CASSSHRDEQYF,TGTGCCAGCAGCTCTCACAGGGACGAGCAGTACTTC
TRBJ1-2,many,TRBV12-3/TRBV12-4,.,CASTLEGRPYGYTF,TGTGCCAGCACCCTGGAGGGCCGTCCATATGGCTACACCTTC
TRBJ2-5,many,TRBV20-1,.,CSALLSGQETQYF,TGCAGTGCCCTATTGTCTGGGCAGGAGACCCAGTACTTC
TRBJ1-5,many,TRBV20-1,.,CSAPLPGDNQPQNF,TGCAGTGCCCCTCTTCCGGGGGACAATCAGCCCCAGAATTTT
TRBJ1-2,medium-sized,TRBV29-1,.,CSVAGRGNGYTF,TGCAGCGTTGCTGGCAGGGGTAATGGCTACACCTTC
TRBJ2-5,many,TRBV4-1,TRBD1,CASSPQGVGETQYF,TGCGCCAGCAGCCCTCAGGGGGTTGGCGAGACCCAGTACTTC
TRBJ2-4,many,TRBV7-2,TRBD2,CASSRPGTMENIQYF,TGTGCCAGCAGCCGGCCCGGGACTATGGAAAACATTCAGTACTTC
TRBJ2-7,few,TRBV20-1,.,CSARDLASGEQYF,TGCAGTGCTAGAGATCTTGCCTCTGGGGAGCAGTACTTC
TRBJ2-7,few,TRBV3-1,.,CASSLREVSTYEQYF,TGTGCCAGCAGCTTAAGGGAGGTTTCAACCTACGAGCAGTACTTC
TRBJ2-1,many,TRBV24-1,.,CATGGYNEQFF,TGTGCCACCGGCGGTTACAATGAGCAGTTCTTC
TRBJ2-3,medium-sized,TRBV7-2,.,CASSLASDTQYF,TGTGCCAGCAGCTTAGCTAGCGATACGCAGTATTTT
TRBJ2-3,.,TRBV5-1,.,CASSFCGPDTQYF,TGCGCCAGCAGCTTCTGCGGGCCAGATACGCAGTATTTT
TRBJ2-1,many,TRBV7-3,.,CASSLTGRYEQFF,TGTGCCAGCAGCTTAACGGGTCGGTATGAGCAGTTCTTC
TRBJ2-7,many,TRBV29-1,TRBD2,CSALKGRDSFEQYF,TGCAGCGCCCTCAAAGGGAGGGATTCCTTTGAGCAGTACTTC
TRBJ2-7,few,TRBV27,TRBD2,CASSPSAGEENYEQYF,TGTGCCAGCAGTCCATCAGCGGGAGAAGAGAACTACGAGCAGTACTTC
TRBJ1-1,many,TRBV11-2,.,CASSLEFEGGWTEAFF,TGTGCCAGCAGCTTAGAATTTGAAGGGGGGTGGACTGAAGCTTTCTTT
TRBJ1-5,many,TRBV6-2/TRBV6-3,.,CASSFFGRVNQPQHF,TGTGCCAGCAGTTTCTTCGGACGGGTAAATCAGCCCCAGCATTTT
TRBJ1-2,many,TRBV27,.,CASSPTPGHPSGLYGYTF,TGTGCCAGCAGTCCTACCCCGGGACATCCTTCCGGCCTCTATGGCTACACCTTC
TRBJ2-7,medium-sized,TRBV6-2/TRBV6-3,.,CASSYSDRNEQYF,TGTGCCAGCAGTTACAGTGACAGGAACGAGCAGTACTTC